The subject of this entry is one T cell receptor (beta chain). Its antigen is unknown. This entry comes from a study of T cell responses to AZD1222 COVID-19 vaccine. Germline V gene sequence: CDR1 KGHDR, CDR2 SFDVKD. The CDR3 extends over 14 amino acids. V was shortened by 5 bases and J by 0 bases, with 7 bases between the two germline ends. Study-level results: Distributed over spike, vaccine-associated CD4 TCRs predominated at 160-218 and 743-854. Spike-specific TCR breadth and depth both grew after two AZD1222 doses.

Assay used: immunoSEQ multiplex PCR; TCRdb lists only in-frame clones, some missing. This repertoire shows 110,000 to 150,000 clones, around 92% found once; its top ten account for less than 3.5%. The chain has TRBV24-1 and TRBJ1-5, with D uncertain. Here the sequenced sample was peripheral blood, taken 28 days after the second AZD1222 dose. The clonotype was recovered from an adult who received the AZD1222 COVID-19 vaccine. The CDR3 spells CATSGGYSNQPQHF. For the CDR3, the DNA is TGTGCCACCAGTGGAGGCTATAGCAATCAGCCCCAGCATTTT.